Following are 26 T cell receptor beta chains from one sample sequenced in a study of T cell repertoires in cytomegalovirus infection. One entry per CDR3 protein results from TCRdb running MiXCR on the reads. The sample shows approximately 100,000 distinct CDR3 sequences, around a quarter of them seen only once. Sequencing was done on a sample of CD8+ T cells from PBMCs. The receptors derive from a human donor in good health (CMV status not recorded). Some clones in this sample may be carry-over from other donors' samples.

The rearrangement links TRBV7-6 to TRBJ1-4, with D hard to call. Germline assignment: CDR1 SGHVS and CDR2 FNYEAQ. The V end lost 8 bases, the J end lost 0 bases, and 4 bases lay between the germline ends. This CDR3 spans 12 amino acids. The CDR3, as DNA: TGTGCCAGCGGTCCAACTAATGAAAAACTGTTTTTT. Protein product: CASGPTNEKLFF. Together with reference TRBV7-6 and TRBJ1-4, the CDR3 gives the full variable domain: GAGVSQSPRYKVTKRGQDVALRCDPISGHVSLYWYRQALGQGPEFLTYFNYEAQQDKSGLPNDRFSAERPEGSISTLTIQRTEQRDSAMYRCASGPTNEKLFFGSGTQLSVL.

The rearrangement uses TRBV7-9 and TRBJ2-3; the D gene is possibly TRBD2 (6 bases). Trimming took 5 bases from V and 4 from J, leaving 16 bases between them. This CDR3 has 15 amino acids. Germline CDR1 SEHNR, CDR2 FQNEAQ (reference sequence). The chain's CDR3 is CASSTRDWKSDTQYF. CDR3 nucleotide sequence: TGTGCCAGCAGCACGCGGGACTGGAAGTCAGATACGCAGTATTTT.

This clonotype occurred many times. The rearrangement joins TRBV7-2 to TRBJ1-1, with D tentatively TRBD1 (6 bases). Germline V gene data show CDR1 as SGHTA and CDR2 as FQGNSA. The CDR3 extends over 19 amino acids. The V and J ends lost 2 bases and 5 bases respectively, with 27 bases between them. Here the CDR3 reads CASSLYRPDRTPMGTEAFF. The DNA of the CDR3 is TGTGCCAGCAGCTTATATCGGCCTGACAGGACTCCTATGGGGACTGAAGCTTTCTTT.

This clonotype was observed at least ten times. The CDR3 reads CASKDSHSPLHF. In nucleotides, the CDR3 is TGTGCCAGCAAAGACAGCCATTCACCCCTCCACTTT. The chain couples TRBV12-3 or TRBV12-4 to TRBJ1-6; D perhaps matches TRBD1 (5 bases). V dropped 7 bases and J dropped 8 bases, with 9 bases sitting between them. The CDR3 has 12 amino acids.

This clonotype turned up a few times. The chain couples TRBV7-9 to TRBJ1-1; tentatively, D is TRBD1 (5 bases). This CDR3 has 17 amino acids. Germline loops: CDR1 SEHNR, CDR2 FQNEAQ (reference sequence). V was cut by 3 bases and J by 6 bases, with 23 bases left in between. CDR3 DNA: TGTGCCAGCAGCTTGGGTCAGGGAGCTACGGAGGTGGCTGAAGCTTTCTTT. It specifies CASSLGQGATEVAEAFF. The variable domain in full, with the rest retrieved from reference TRBV7-9 and TRBJ1-1, is DTGVSQNPRHKITKRGQNVTFRCDPISEHNRLYWYRQTLGQGPEFLTYFQNEAQLEKSRLLSDRFSAERPKGSFSTLEIQRTEQGDSAMYLCASSLGQGATEVAEAFFGQGTRLTVV.

The rearrangement links TRBV30 to TRBJ2-7, with 7 bases lining up with TRBD2. V dropped 2 bases and J dropped 2; count of bases not matched to a gene: 3. CDR1 is GTSNPN, CDR2 SVGIG, per germline (reference sequence). The CDR3 contains 13 residues. CDR3 residues: CAWSLSGPYEQYF. Here the CDR3 DNA reads TGTGCCTGGAGTCTTAGCGGGCCCTACGAGCAGTACTTC.

This clonotype was detected only a few times. V gene TRBV7-8 combines with J gene TRBJ2-7; D call uncertain. Trimming left V 8 bases short and J 5 bases short, with 16 bases between. CDR1 is SGHVS, CDR2 FQNEAQ, per germline. This CDR3 has 13 amino acids. The CDR3 DNA is TGTGCCAGCGGGCGACGGCCTGACCACGAGCAGTACTTC. It encodes CASGRRPDHEQYF.

Ten or more counts support this clonotype. This rearrangement joins TRBV13 to TRBJ1-1; D call uncertain. Germline assignment: CDR1 PRHDT and CDR2 FYEKMQ (reference sequence). The CDR3 loop spans 16 amino acids. V lost 5 bases and J lost 5, with 21 bases in between. The CDR3 DNA reads as TGTGCCAGCAGCCTAACCTTAAGAGGGCTATGGACTGAAGCTTTCTTT. Residues: CASSLTLRGLWTEAFF.

This clonotype was detected many times. The chain employs TRBV28 and TRBJ1-1, with D uncertain. CDR3 length equals 11 residues. Trimming pared 7 bases from V and 4 bases from J, leaving 7 bases between. Germline V CDR1 and CDR2: MDHEN, SYDVKM. CDR3 bases: TGTGCCAGCACCCCGGGCACTGAAGCTTTCTTT. Protein sequence: CASTPGTEAFF.

The chain recombines TRBV5-1 with TRBJ2-3; D is perhaps TRBD1 (5 bases). CDR3 length equals 15 residues. V was trimmed by 1 base and J by 2 bases, leaving 11 bases between them. CDR1 is SGHRS and CDR2 is YFSETQ in the germline V gene. In DNA, the CDR3 is TGCGCCAGCAGCTTGAGTGGGGCTTACACAGATACGCAGTATTTT. It translates to CASSLSGAYTDTQYF.

The chain joins TRBV6-1 to TRBJ1-5, with 7 positions matching TRBD1. J lost 0 bases, V lost 6 bases, and 11 bases had no gene match. The CDR3 is 17 amino acids. From germline, CDR1 is MNHNS and CDR2 SASEGT. The CDR3 region has the DNA TGTGCCAGCAGAAGACAGGGTAGGATCTATAGCAATCAGCCCCAGCATTTT. It codes for CASRRQGRIYSNQPQHF.

This clonotype was picked up many times. The chain joins TRBV7-2 to TRBJ2-1; maybe TRBD1 (6 bases). Germline V lookup: CDR1 SGHTA, CDR2 FQGNSA. Trimming removed 0 bases from V and 0 bases from J, with 6 bases in between. The CDR3 is 15 residues long. CDR3 region: CASSLARGSYNEQFF. The CDR3 region has the DNA TGTGCCAGCAGCTTAGCCAGGGGCTCCTACAATGAGCAGTTCTTC.

This clonotype was observed a few times. The CDR3 reads CASSLRSGSYEQYF. The CDR3 DNA reads TGTGCCAGCAGCTTAAGGTCGGGGAGTTACGAGCAGTACTTC. The chain employs TRBV11-2 and TRBJ2-7; maybe TRBD2 (5 bases). V was pared by 2 bases and J by 4 bases, with 12 bases between. CDR1 is SGHAT, CDR2 FQNNGV, per germline. The CDR3 extends over 14 amino acids.

The sample holds a few counts of this clonotype. The V gene is TRBV7-3, the J gene TRBJ2-1; D may correspond to TRBD1 or TRBD2 (7 bases each). The CDR3 contains 17 residues. Trimming stripped 1 base from V and 1 base from J, with 14 bases between. Germline loops: CDR1 SGHTA, CDR2 FQGTGA. CDR3 nucleotides: TGTGCCAGCAGCTTAAATCAGGGGGGGCGGTCCTACAATGAGCAGTTCTTC. Residues: CASSLNQGGRSYNEQFF.

This clonotype was counted a few times. The CDR3 nucleotides read TGTGCCAGCAGCTTAGAAAAGCCCGCGGGACTACGAACGGATGAGCAGTTCTTC. Translated: CASSLEKPAGLRTDEQFF. This rearrangement joins TRBV7-6 to TRBJ2-1, with TRBD2 matching 7 bases. The germline V gene encodes CDR1 SGHVS and CDR2 FNYEAQ. The CDR3 length is 18 residues. With V trimmed by 1 base and J by 8 bases, 17 bases remained unmatched.

The rearrangement uses TRBV28 and TRBJ2-3, with no clear D. Trimming shortened V by 3 bases and J by 1 base, and 8 bases separated the two germline ends. There are 14 residues in the CDR3. The V gene's germline CDR1 is MDHEN and CDR2 SYDVKM. Written as DNA, the CDR3 is TGTGCCAGCAGTTTGACAAGGGGCACAGATACGCAGTATTTT. Translating gives CASSLTRGTDTQYF.

This clonotype was counted between two and nine times. The gene calls are TRBV20-1 and TRBJ2-7; tentative D call: TRBD2 (6 bases). V was cut by 5 bases and J by 4 bases, with 24 bases left in between. In germline, CDR1 is DFQATT, CDR2 SNEGSKA (reference sequence). This CDR3 contains 16 residues. The CDR3 here is CSAQPRDFTYSYEQYF. CDR3 nucleotide sequence: TGCAGTGCTCAACCCCGGGACTTTACGTACTCTTACGAGCAGTACTTC.

This clonotype was picked up a small number of times. The rearrangement uses TRBV27 and TRBJ2-7, with a possible D match to TRBD2 (5 bases). V lost 2 bases to trimming and J lost 7 bases, with 12 bases between them. Per the germline V gene, CDR1 is MNHEY and CDR2 is SMNVEV (reference sequence). This CDR3 comprises 13 residues. CDR3 sequence reads: CASSLRTDWEQYF. CDR3 DNA sequence: TGTGCCAGCAGTTTAAGGACTGATTGGGAGCAGTACTTC.

The rearrangement uses TRBV12-3 or TRBV12-4 and TRBJ1-5; D is ambiguous. The CDR3 length is 15 residues. Trimming stripped 3 bases from V and 7 bases from J, with 16 bases between. The CDR3 region is CASSLVRAPGQPQHF. The CDR3 DNA follows: TGTGCCAGCAGTTTGGTTCGGGCCCCGGGGCAGCCCCAGCATTTT.

This clonotype appeared a few times. This rearrangement joins TRBV11-3 to TRBJ1-1; tentatively, D is TRBD1 (5 bases). CDR3 length: 15 amino acids. Germline V lookup: CDR1 SGHNT, CDR2 YENEEA. V shed 3 bases and J shed 0 bases, with 11 bases lying between them. CDR3 region: CASSFDDSLNTEAFF. In DNA, the CDR3 is TGTGCCAGCAGCTTTGACGACAGCTTGAACACTGAAGCTTTCTTT.

This clonotype has just a few counts. The chain uses TRBV12-3 or TRBV12-4 and TRBJ2-7; 7 bases agree with TRBD1. This CDR3 has 14 amino acids. Losses at the gene ends were 6 bases for V and 2 bases for J; bases not matched to a gene: 7. The CDR3 nucleotides read TGTGCCAGCAGCCGGACAGGCGACGCCTACGAGCAGTACTTC. It encodes CASSRTGDAYEQYF.

This clonotype was seen more than once but under ten times. The chain joins TRBV20-1 to TRBJ2-4; 8 bases line up with TRBD2. Germline V gene data show CDR1 as DFQATT and CDR2 as SNEGSKA (reference sequence). The CDR3 is made up of 15 amino acids. The junction had 9 bases not matched to a gene; V was cut back by 0 bases and J by 8 bases. In DNA form, the CDR3 reads TGCAGTGCTAGAGAGTTGGCGGGGGGTCATGACATTCAGTACTTC. Encoded protein: CSARELAGGHDIQYF.

This clonotype was found many times. DNA for the CDR3: TGTGCCAGCAGCCGTGGAGGGGTCAATTCCATAAGCTCCTACGAGCAGTACTTC. Translated, it gives CASSRGGVNSISSYEQYF. The gene calls are TRBV11-2 and TRBJ2-7, with D tentatively TRBD2 (6 bases). Trimming stripped 5 bases from V and 0 bases from J, with 23 bases between. Germline lookup yields CDR1 SGHAT and CDR2 FQNNGV. The CDR3 loop spans 18 amino acids.

This clonotype was seen at least ten times. J is TRBJ1-2 and V is TRBV10-3, with a weak D call TRBD1 (5 bases). This CDR3 has 16 amino acids. V lost 8 bases and J 6 bases, leaving 25 bases between the germline ends. Looked up from germline, CDR1 is ENHRY and CDR2 is SYGVKD. CDR3 sequence reads: CAIFSSVEGISHGYTF. The CDR3 nucleotides read TGTGCCATCTTTAGTTCGGTCGAGGGGATTAGTCATGGCTACACCTTC.

This chain connects TRBV12-3 or TRBV12-4 to TRBJ2-5; D is possibly TRBD2 (5 bases). This CDR3 comprises 13 residues. The ends were cut back, 6 bases at V and 1 base at J, with 9 bases in the middle. CDR3 protein: CASSRTFQETQYF. In DNA, the CDR3 is TGTGCCAGCAGCCGGACTTTCCAAGAGACCCAGTACTTC.

This clonotype was counted ten times or more. CDR3 region: CASSQDGNIQYF. For the CDR3, the DNA is TGTGCCAGCAGCCAAGATGGGAACATTCAGTACTTC. This sequence joins TRBV4-2 and TRBJ2-4; no firm D call. This CDR3 has 12 residues. The V end lost 0 bases, the J end lost 7 bases, and 4 bases lay between the germline ends. The germline V gene has CDR1 LGHNA and CDR2 YNFKEQ.